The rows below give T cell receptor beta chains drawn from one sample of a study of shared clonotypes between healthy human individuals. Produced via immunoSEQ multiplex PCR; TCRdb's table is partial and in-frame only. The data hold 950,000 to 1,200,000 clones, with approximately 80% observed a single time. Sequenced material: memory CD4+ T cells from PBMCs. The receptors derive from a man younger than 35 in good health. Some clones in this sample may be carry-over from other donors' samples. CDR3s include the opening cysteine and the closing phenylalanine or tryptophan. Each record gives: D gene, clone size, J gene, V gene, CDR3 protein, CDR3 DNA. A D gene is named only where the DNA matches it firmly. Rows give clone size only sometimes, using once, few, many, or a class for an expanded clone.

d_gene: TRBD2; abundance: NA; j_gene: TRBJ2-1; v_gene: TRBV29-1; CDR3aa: CSVPSRAGARNEQFF; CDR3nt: TGCAGCGTCCCCTCTCGCGCGGGAGCACGCAATGAGCAGTTCTTC
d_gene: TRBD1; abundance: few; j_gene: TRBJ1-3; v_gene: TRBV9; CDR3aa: CASSVRGQGGNTIYF; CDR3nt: TGTGCCAGCAGCGTGAGAGGACAGGGGGGAAACACCATATATTTT
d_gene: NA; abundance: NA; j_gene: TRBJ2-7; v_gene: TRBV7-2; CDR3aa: CASSSTDRYEQYF; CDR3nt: TGTGCCAGCAGCTCGACCGACAGGTACGAGCAGTACTTC
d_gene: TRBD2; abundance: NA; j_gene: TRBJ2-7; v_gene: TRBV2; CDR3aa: CASSAGRSSYEQYF; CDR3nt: TGTGCCAGCAGTGCCGGGAGGAGCTCCTACGAGCAGTACTTC
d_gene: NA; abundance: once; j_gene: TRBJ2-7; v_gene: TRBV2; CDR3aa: CASSGEGPTYEQYF; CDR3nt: TGTGCCAGCAGTGGTGAGGGACCAACCTACGAGCAGTACTTC
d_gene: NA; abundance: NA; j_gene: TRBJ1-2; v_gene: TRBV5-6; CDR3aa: CASSSDPNYGYTF; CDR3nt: TGTGCCAGCAGCTCGGACCCTAACTATGGCTACACCTTC
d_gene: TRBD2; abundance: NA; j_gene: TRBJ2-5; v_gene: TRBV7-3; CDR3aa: CASSRPEGLAGGKETQYF; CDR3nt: TGTGCCAGCAGCCGCCCGGAGGGACTAGCGGGAGGAAAGGAGACCCAGTACTTC
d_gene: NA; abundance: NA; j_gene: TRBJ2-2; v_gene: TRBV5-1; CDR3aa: CASSLEPNTGELFF; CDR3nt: TGCGCCAGCAGCTTGGAGCCCAACACCGGGGAGCTGTTTTTT
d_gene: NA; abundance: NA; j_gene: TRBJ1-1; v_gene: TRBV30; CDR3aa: CAWSEGTLNTEAFF; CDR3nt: TGTGCCTGGAGTGAGGGCACTCTGAACACTGAAGCTTTCTTT
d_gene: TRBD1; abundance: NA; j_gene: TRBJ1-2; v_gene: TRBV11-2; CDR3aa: CASSSLRDRAFGYTF; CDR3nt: TGTGCCAGCAGCTCCCTCCGGGACAGGGCATTCGGCTACACCTTC
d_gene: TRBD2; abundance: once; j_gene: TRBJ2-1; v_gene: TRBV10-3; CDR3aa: CAIGLAGDEQFF; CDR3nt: TGTGCCATCGGACTAGCGGGAGATGAGCAGTTCTTC
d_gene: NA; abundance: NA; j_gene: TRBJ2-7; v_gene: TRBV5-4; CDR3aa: CASSPQVGEQYF; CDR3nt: TGTGCCAGCAGCCCCCAGGTTGGCGAGCAGTACTTC
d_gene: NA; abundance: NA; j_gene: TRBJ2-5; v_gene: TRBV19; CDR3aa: CASSTGTSQETQYF; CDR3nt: TGTGCCAGTAGTACCGGGACATCCCAAGAGACCCAGTACTTC
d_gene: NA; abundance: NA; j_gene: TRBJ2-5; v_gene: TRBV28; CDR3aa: CASSFWRETQYF; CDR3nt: TGTGCCAGCAGTTTCTGGCGAGAGACCCAGTACTTC
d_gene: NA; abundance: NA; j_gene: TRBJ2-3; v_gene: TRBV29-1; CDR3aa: CSVGRGGMDTQYF; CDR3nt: TGCAGCGTCGGCAGGGGGGGGATGGATACGCAGTATTTT